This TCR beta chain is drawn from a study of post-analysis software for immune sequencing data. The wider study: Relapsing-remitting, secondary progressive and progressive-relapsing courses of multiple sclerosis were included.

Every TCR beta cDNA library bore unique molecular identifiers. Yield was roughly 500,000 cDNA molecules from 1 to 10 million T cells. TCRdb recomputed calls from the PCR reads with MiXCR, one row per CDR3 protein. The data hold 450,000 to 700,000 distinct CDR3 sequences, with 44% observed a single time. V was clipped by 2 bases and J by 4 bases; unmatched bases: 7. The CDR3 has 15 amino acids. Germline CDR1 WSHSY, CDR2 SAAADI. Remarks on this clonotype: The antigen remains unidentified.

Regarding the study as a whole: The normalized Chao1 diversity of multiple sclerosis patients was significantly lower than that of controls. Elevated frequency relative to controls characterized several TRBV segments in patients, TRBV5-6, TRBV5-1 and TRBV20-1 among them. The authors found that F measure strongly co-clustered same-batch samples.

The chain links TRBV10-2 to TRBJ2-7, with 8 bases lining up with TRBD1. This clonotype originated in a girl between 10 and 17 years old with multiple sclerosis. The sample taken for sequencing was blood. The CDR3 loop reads CASSEAGTGRYEQYF. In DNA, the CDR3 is TGCGCCAGCAGTGAGGCGGGGACAGGAAGGTACGAGCAGTACTTC.